The clone carrying this TCR beta chain appeared a few times. Its antigen is still unknown. Trimming removed 4 bases at V and 4 bases at J, with 14 bases between. CDR3 length equals 15 residues. Constant-segment primers served in 5'RACE that generated TCR alpha and TCR beta cDNA libraries bearing sample barcodes and UMIs. Each CDR3 protein gets one entry after TCRdb re-called the 5' RACE reads with MiXCR. The sample contains around 530,000 distinct CDR3 sequences, less than 25% of which appear only once. These data come from a study of T-cell memory formation after mild COVID-19. Across the whole study: Each donor largely had its own TCR clusters.

Overall study results and limits: CD4+ bias marked clones expanding day 15 to 37, unlike balanced contracting clones. Several responding clones turned up in pre-infection memory, indicating that cross-reactive memory may have taken part.

The gene calls are TRBV12-3 or TRBV12-4 and TRBJ1-3; D perhaps matches TRBD1 (5 bases). The TCR was taken from an adult woman who had mild COVID-19 (a few samples of this study predate the infection). Cell type and time point are not known. Sequencing was done on a sample of PBMCs or a T cell subset sorted from them (not recorded which). CDR3 residues: CASSYRGAGGNTIYF. For the CDR3, the DNA is TGTGCCAGCAGTTATAGGGGCGCGGGAGGAAACACCATATATTTT.